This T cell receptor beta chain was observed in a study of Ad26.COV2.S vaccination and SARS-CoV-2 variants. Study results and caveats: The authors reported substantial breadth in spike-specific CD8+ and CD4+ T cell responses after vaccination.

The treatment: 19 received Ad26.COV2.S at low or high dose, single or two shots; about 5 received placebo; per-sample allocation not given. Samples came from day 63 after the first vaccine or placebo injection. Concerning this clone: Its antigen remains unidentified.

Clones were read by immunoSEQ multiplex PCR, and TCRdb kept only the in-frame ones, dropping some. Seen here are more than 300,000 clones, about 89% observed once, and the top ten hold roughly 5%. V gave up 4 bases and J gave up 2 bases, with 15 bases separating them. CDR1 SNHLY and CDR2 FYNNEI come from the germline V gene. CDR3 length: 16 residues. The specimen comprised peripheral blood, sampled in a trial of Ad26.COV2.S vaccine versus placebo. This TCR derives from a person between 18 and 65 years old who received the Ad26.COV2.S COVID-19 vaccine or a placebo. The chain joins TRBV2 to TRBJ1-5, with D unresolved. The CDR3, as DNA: TGTGCCAGCAGTGTTCCTTCACGGGAAGGCAATCAGCCCCAGCATTTT. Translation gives CASSVPSREGNQPQHF.